Detailed here is one T cell receptor beta chain. The target antigen is unknown. This CDR3 comprises 16 residues. Germline CDR1 KGHDR, CDR2 SFDVKD. Trimming stripped 2 bases from V and 2 bases from J, with 12 bases between. The TCRbeta library incorporated unique molecular identifiers. TCRdb reanalysed the PCR reads using MiXCR and keeps one entry per CDR3 protein. The data hold a few hundred thousand distinct CDR3 sequences, with over 10% observed a single time. These data come from a study of T-cell reconstitution after alpha-beta-depleted transplantation in children. Study-wide findings and caveats: T-cell counts and diversity were attributed mostly to newly produced T cells one year after transplant.

The chain couples TRBV24-1 to TRBJ2-1, with D possibly TRBD2 on 6 matching bases. Material: PBMCs, mostly from graft donor cells, obtained 360 days after TCRalphabeta/CD19-depleted stem cell transplant. This TCR was sampled from a male patient younger than 18 who had a stem cell transplant for acute myeloid leukemia, so the T cells may come from the graft donor. CDR3 in amino acids: CATSDSGTSPYNEQFF. CDR3 coding DNA: TGTGCCACCAGTGATTCAGGGACTTCTCCCTACAATGAGCAGTTCTTC.